A single sample is the source of the 12 T cell receptor beta chains below, sequenced in a study of STAT3 mutations in large granular lymphocyte leukemia. Study-wide findings and caveats: At least one immunodominant TCR beta clonotype appeared in every T-cell large granular lymphocyte leukemia patient.

Sequencing was performed with immunoSEQ multiplex PCR; in TCRdb, only in-frame clones are kept and a portion is missing. The sample includes under 15,000 clones, approximately 88% of them seen just once. These receptors have no known antigen. Input material: PBMCs. The receptors were sampled from a human donor with T large granular lymphocyte leukemia. Some clones in this sample may be carry-over from other donors' samples.

The chain uses TRBV5-1 and TRBJ2-3; D could derive from TRBD1 or TRBD2 (7 bases each). CDR3 size: 16 residues. V dropped 2 bases and J dropped 5 bases, with 18 bases sitting between them. CDR1 is SGHRS and CDR2 is YFSETQ in the germline V gene. The CDR3 nucleotides are TGCGCCAGCAGCTTCTTTGCAGGGGGGGGCGGAGATACGCAGTATTTT. It is translated as CASSFFAGGGGDTQYF.

The CDR3: CASSSLLLAGEDTQYF. The CDR3 region has the DNA TGTGCCAGCAGCTCGCTACTTCTAGCGGGAGAAGATACGCAGTATTTT. This chain uses TRBV5-5 with TRBJ2-3; 10 bases line up with TRBD2. The CDR3 has 16 amino acids. V trimming: 3 bases; J trimming: 5 bases; junction bases outside the gene matches: 9. Germline V gene data show CDR1 as SGHKS and CDR2 as YYEKEE (reference sequence).

The DNA of the CDR3 is TGTGCCAGCAGCAATGACGGAGTGAATCAGCCCCAGCATTTT. Translation gives CASSNDGVNQPQHF. This sequence joins TRBV6-4 and TRBJ1-5, with D unresolved. Germline CDR1 MRHNA, CDR2 SNTAGT. The CDR3 length is 14 residues. V was shortened by 6 bases and J by 4 bases, with 13 bases between the two germline ends.

V and J are TRBV6-1 and TRBJ1-5, with a possible D match to TRBD1 (6 bases). V was clipped by 1 base and J by 7 bases, with 17 bases between them. This CDR3 comprises 16 residues. Germline V gene lookup returns CDR1 MNHNS and CDR2 SASEGT. CDR3 residues: CASSEEVGGTGQPQHF. Written as DNA, the CDR3 is TGTGCCAGCAGTGAAGAGGTCGGGGGTACAGGGCAGCCCCAGCATTTT.

The V and J genes are TRBV14 and TRBJ2-5; D not resolved. V was shortened by 4 bases and J by 5 bases, with 17 bases between the two germline ends. CDR3 length: 15 residues. Germline-derived CDR1 and CDR2 are SGHDN and FVKESK. CDR3 sequence reads: CASSPRLARLETQYF. CDR3 nucleotide sequence: TGTGCCAGCAGCCCGCGACTTGCCCGGTTGGAGACCCAGTACTTC.

The chain couples TRBV6-5 to TRBJ2-7, with D perhaps matching TRBD2 (6 bases). Germline-derived CDR1 and CDR2 are MNHEY and SVGAGI. The CDR3 contains 15 residues. V shed 6 bases and J shed 3 bases, with 18 bases lying between them. CDR3 bases: TGTGCCAGCAGGCGGGACGGTCAAGCTGGCTACGAGCAGTACTTC. This sequence encodes CASRRDGQAGYEQYF.

This chain connects TRBV4-2 to TRBJ1-2; a possible D gene is TRBD1 (5 bases). Per the germline V gene, CDR1 is LGHNA and CDR2 is YNFKEQ. The ends were cut back, 1 base at V and 1 base at J, with 7 bases in the middle. The CDR3 is 14 amino acids. CDR3 sequence: CASSQGGDNYGYTF. The CDR3 region has the DNA TGTGCCAGCAGCCAAGGAGGGGATAACTATGGCTACACCTTC.

The chain has TRBV7-2 and TRBJ1-1; TRBD1 agrees at 7 bases. Trimming took 5 bases from V and 0 from J; bases not matched to a gene: 12. The CDR3 sequence is 17 residues long. CDR1 SGHTA and CDR2 FQGNSA come from the germline V gene. CDR3 nucleotide sequence: TGTGCCAGCAGCCCCCCGGGACAGCTAACCATGAACACTGAAGCTTTCTTT. Translated, it gives CASSPPGQLTMNTEAFF.

This chain connects TRBV6-5 to TRBJ1-2, with D perhaps matching TRBD1 (5 bases). Germline V lookup: CDR1 MNHEY, CDR2 SVGAGI. Trimming cost V 7 bases and J 8 bases, with 23 bases left between them. The CDR3 is 15 amino acids. In nucleotides, the CDR3 is TGTGCCAGCACCGCTATTTCCCGGGGCCGTGGGGGCTACACCTTC. Its protein product is CASTAISRGRGGYTF.

The rearrangement uses TRBV28 and TRBJ2-3, with TRBD2 identical over 12 bases. Trimming removed 2 bases from V and 4 bases from J; junction bases left unmatched: 4. Germline V gives CDR1 MDHEN, CDR2 SYDVKM. There are 16 residues in the CDR3. The CDR3 here is CASSLGPSGGADTQYF. The CDR3 DNA follows: TGTGCCAGCAGTTTAGGCCCTAGCGGGGGGGCAGATACGCAGTATTTT. Supplemented by reference TRBV28 and TRBJ2-3, the full variable domain reads DVKVTQSSRYLVKRTGEKVFLECVQDMDHENMFWYRQDPGLGLRLIYFSYDVKMKEKGDIPEGYSVSREKKERFSLILESASTNQTSMYLCASSLGPSGGADTQYFGPGTRLTVL.

This chain links TRBV7-8 with TRBJ2-7; D call uncertain. This CDR3 is built from 14 residues. Looked up from germline, CDR1 is SGHVS and CDR2 is FQNEAQ. The V gene lost 1 base and the J gene lost 0 bases, with 7 bases spanning the gap. The CDR3 DNA is TGTGCCAGCAGCTTAGTCCCGCTCTCCTACGAGCAGTACTTC. Its protein product is CASSLVPLSYEQYF.

The V and J genes are TRBV5-1 and TRBJ2-5; D may be TRBD2 (7 bases). Trimming pared 0 bases from V and 1 base from J, leaving 10 bases between. Looked up from germline, CDR1 is SGHRS and CDR2 is YFSETQ. The CDR3 has 15 residues. The CDR3 DNA reads as TGCGCCAGCAGCTTGGCCGGGGGGCCCCAAGAGACCCAGTACTTC. Amino acids: CASSLAGGPQETQYF.